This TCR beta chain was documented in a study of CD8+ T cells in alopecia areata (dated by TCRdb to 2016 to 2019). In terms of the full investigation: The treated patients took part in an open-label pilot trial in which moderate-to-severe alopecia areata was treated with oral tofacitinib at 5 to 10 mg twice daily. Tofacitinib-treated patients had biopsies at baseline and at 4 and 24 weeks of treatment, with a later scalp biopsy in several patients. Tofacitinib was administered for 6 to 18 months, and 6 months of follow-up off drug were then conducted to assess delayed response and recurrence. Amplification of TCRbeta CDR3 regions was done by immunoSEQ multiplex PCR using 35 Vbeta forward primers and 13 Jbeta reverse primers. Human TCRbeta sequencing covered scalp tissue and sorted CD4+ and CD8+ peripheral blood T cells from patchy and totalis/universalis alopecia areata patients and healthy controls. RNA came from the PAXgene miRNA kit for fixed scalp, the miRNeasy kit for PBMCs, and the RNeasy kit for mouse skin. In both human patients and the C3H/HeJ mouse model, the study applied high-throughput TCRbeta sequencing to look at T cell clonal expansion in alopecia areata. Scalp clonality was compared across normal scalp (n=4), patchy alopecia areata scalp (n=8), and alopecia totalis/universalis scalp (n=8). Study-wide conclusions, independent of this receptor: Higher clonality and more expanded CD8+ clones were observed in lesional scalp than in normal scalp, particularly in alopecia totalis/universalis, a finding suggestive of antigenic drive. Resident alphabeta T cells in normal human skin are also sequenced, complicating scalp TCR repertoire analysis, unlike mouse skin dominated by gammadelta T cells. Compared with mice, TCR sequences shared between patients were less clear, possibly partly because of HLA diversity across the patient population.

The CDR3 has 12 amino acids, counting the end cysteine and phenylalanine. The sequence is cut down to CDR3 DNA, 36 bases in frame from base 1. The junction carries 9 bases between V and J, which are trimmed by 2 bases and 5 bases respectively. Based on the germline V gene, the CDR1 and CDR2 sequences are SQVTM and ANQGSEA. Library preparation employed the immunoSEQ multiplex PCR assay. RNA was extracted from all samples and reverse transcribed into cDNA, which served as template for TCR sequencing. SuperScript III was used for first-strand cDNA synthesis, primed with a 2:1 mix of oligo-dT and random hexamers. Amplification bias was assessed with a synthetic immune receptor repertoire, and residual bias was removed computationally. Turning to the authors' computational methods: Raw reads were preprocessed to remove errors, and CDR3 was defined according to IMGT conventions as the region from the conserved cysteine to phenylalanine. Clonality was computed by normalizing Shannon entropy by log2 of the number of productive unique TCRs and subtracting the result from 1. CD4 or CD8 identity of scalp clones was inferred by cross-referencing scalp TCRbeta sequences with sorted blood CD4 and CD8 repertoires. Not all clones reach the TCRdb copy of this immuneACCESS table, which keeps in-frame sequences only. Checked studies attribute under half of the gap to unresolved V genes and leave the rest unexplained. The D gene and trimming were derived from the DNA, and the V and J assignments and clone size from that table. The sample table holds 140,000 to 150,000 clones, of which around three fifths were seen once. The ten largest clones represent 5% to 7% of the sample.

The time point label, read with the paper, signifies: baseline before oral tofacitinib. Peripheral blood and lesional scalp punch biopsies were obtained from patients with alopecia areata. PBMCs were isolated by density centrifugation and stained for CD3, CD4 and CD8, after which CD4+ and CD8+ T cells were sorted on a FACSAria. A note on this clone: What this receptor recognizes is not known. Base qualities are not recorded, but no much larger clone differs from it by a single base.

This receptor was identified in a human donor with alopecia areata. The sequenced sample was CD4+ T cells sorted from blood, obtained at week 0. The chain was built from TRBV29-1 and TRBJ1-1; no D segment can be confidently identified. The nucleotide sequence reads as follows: TGCAGCGTTGAATATCGGGGTACTGAAGCTTTCTTT. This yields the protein CSVEYRGTEAFF.